These 26 T cell receptor beta chains were sequenced from one sample in a study of TIL therapy for anti-PD-1-resistant metastatic lung cancer. Sequencing used immunoSEQ v3. Assay used: immunoSEQ multiplex PCR; TCRdb lists only in-frame clones, some missing. The data show around 9,000 clones, with 65% to 80% seen just once and about an eighth held by the top ten. Specified time point: pre-treatment sample, taken before nivolumab and TIL therapy. Tumor tissue came from excised metastases, mostly pleural nodules or supraclavicular lymph nodes. The source was tumor tissue, collected at baseline. These TCRs come from a person between 25 and 80 years old with non-small cell lung cancer.

In this sample, this clone turned up once. The rearrangement joins TRBV6-5 to TRBJ2-3, with TRBD2 as a possible D gene (7 bases). Germline assignment: CDR1 MNHEY and CDR2 SVGAGI. The CDR3 sequence is 14 residues long. Trimming stripped 5 bases from V and 7 bases from J, with 16 bases between. CDR3 sequence (DNA): TGTGCCAGCAGTGGCGGGGGCCTGGGTAATACGCAGTATTTT. This codes for CASSGGGLGNTQYF.

This chain connects TRBV9 to TRBJ2-7; maybe TRBD1 (6 bases). CDR3 length equals 15 residues. Trimming took 0 bases from V and 5 from J, leaving 15 bases between them. Germline values: CDR1 SGDLS, CDR2 YYNGEE. The CDR3 coding sequence is TGTGCCAGCAGCGTAGTGAAGAGGGGGAGAAACGAGCAGTACTTC. Translated, it gives CASSVVKRGRNEQYF.

The chain employs TRBV14 and TRBJ2-5, with TRBD2 identical over 7 bases. The V gene end was trimmed by 0 bases and the J gene end by 1 base; junction bases not matched to a gene: 11. This CDR3 is 18 amino acids long. The germline gives CDR1 SGHDN, CDR2 FVKESK. The CDR3 region is CASSQDYTASGIQETQYF. For the CDR3, the DNA is TGTGCCAGCAGCCAAGATTATACGGCTAGCGGTATCCAAGAGACCCAGTACTTC.

This chain connects TRBV6-5 to TRBJ1-1; D not resolved. V lost 6 bases and J lost 1, with 9 bases in between. Germline V CDR1 and CDR2: MNHEY, SVGAGI. The CDR3 loop spans 13 amino acids. In DNA form, the CDR3 reads TGTGCCAGCAGCCGATGGTGGAACACTGAAGCTTTCTTT. Translation: CASSRWWNTEAFF.

V usage is TRBV4-1 and J usage is TRBJ1-4, with a weak D call TRBD1 (6 bases). The CDR3 covers 17 residues. The V gene lost 0 bases and the J gene lost 7 bases, with 18 bases spanning the gap. CDR1 is MGHRA and CDR2 is YSYEKL in the germline V gene. CDR3 in DNA: TGCGCCAGCAGCCAAGATCACCCTCGACAGGTTTCTGAAAAACTGTTTTTT. Translation: CASSQDHPRQVSEKLFF.

This chain joins TRBV18 and TRBJ2-7; 10 bases align to TRBD1. The length of the CDR3 is 15 residues. Per the germline V gene, CDR1 is KGHSH and CDR2 is LQKENI. After removal of 6 bases from V and 6 bases from J, the junction contained 11 bases not matched to a gene. The CDR3 sequence is CASSQRDRGTREQYF. For the CDR3, the DNA is TGTGCCAGCTCCCAGAGGGACAGGGGAACGCGCGAGCAGTACTTC.

The chain has TRBV7-8 and TRBJ2-2, with unresolved D. The CDR3 is 14 residues long. In germline, CDR1 is SGHVS, CDR2 FQNEAQ. V was shortened by 5 bases and J by 5 bases, with 12 bases between the two germline ends. DNA of the CDR3: TGTGCCAGCAGCCCAAACGTCGGGACCGGGGAGCTGTTTTTT. This gives the protein CASSPNVGTGELFF.

This sequence joins TRBV29-1 and TRBJ2-3, with 7 bases fitting TRBD2. The ends lost 4 bases at V and 0 bases at J; junction bases unmatched: 7. Per the germline V gene, CDR1 is SQVTM and CDR2 is ANQGSEA. The CDR3 is 15 amino acids. DNA of the CDR3: TGCAGCGTTGGACCTACTAGCGCGAGCACAGATACGCAGTATTTT. Amino acids: CSVGPTSASTDTQYF.

The CDR3 DNA reads as TGTGCCAGCAGTTTGTCCGGCGCCATCTCCTACGAGCAGTACTTC. It is translated as CASSLSGAISYEQYF. The V call is TRBV28, the J call TRBJ2-7; D gene uncertain. The germline V and J ends were trimmed by 3 bases and 0 bases, with 12 bases remaining between them. CDR1 is MDHEN and CDR2 is SYDVKM in the germline V gene. The CDR3 is 15 residues long.

This clone occurred a few times. The CDR3 DNA reads as TGTGCCAGTAAGCCCGAGGGACAGGGGAGAAACTATGGCTACACCTTC. Translation: CASKPEGQGRNYGYTF. The V and J genes are TRBV28 and TRBJ1-2, with 10 bases matching TRBD1. V lost 9 bases and J lost 2; bases outside the gene matches: 12. The CDR3 is 16 amino acids. CDR1 and CDR2 from the germline V gene are MDHEN and SYDVKM.

This chain connects TRBV28 to TRBJ2-5, with D unclear. Germline-derived CDR1 and CDR2 are MDHEN and SYDVKM. V lost 2 bases and J 5 bases, leaving 3 bases between the germline ends. The CDR3 is 11 amino acids. CDR3 nucleotide sequence: TGTGCCAGCAGTTTAGAGGAGACCCAGTACTTC. Protein sequence: CASSLEETQYF.

The V and J genes are TRBV7-9 and TRBJ1-1; TRBD1 is a possible D gene (5 bases). The CDR3 consists of 13 residues. In germline, CDR1 is SEHNR, CDR2 FQNEAQ (reference sequence). Trimming shortened V by 5 bases and J by 10 bases, and 17 bases separated the two germline ends. As DNA, the CDR3 is TGTGCCAGCAGCCCGCCGATTGGAAGGGGAGCTTTCTTT. Its translation: CASSPPIGRGAFF.

The V gene is TRBV7-2, the J gene TRBJ2-1; a weak D match, TRBD2 (6 bases). V was shortened by 5 bases and J by 7 bases, with 18 bases between the two germline ends. The CDR3 is 15 amino acids. CDR1 is SGHTA and CDR2 is FQGNSA in the germline V gene. This CDR3 reads CASSAATGTGNEQFF. As DNA, the CDR3 is TGTGCCAGCAGCGCTGCTACCGGGACTGGTAATGAGCAGTTCTTC.

The rearrangement joins TRBV11-3 to TRBJ2-2; D gene unclear. CDR3 length: 16 amino acids. The germline V gene encodes CDR1 SGHNT and CDR2 YENEEA. With 1 base removed from V and 0 bases from J, the gap between germline ends came to 9 bases. The DNA for the CDR3 is TGTGCCAGCAGCTTAGGGATTAACGCGAACACCGGGGAGCTGTTTTTT. It yields the protein CASSLGINANTGELFF. The whole variable domain, remainder taken from reference TRBV11-3 and TRBJ2-2, is EAGVVQSPRYKIIEKKQPVAFWCNPISGHNTLYWYLQNLGQGPELLIRYENEEAVDDSQLPKDRFSAERLKGVDSTLKIQPAELGDSAVYLCASSLGINANTGELFFGEGSRLTVL.

The J gene is TRBJ2-3, the V gene TRBV11-3; the D gene is possibly TRBD2 (6 bases). V was trimmed by 5 bases and J by 2 bases, leaving 17 bases between them. This CDR3 is built from 16 residues. Germline V gene sequence: CDR1 SGHNT, CDR2 YENEEA. The CDR3 sequence: CASSPRGAPNTDTQYF. The CDR3 nucleotides read TGTGCCAGCAGCCCCCGCGGGGCCCCGAACACAGATACGCAGTATTTT. Based on the CDR3 plus reference TRBV11-3 and TRBJ2-3, the full variable domain is EAGVVQSPRYKIIEKKQPVAFWCNPISGHNTLYWYLQNLGQGPELLIRYENEEAVDDSQLPKDRFSAERLKGVDSTLKIQPAELGDSAVYLCASSPRGAPNTDTQYFGPGTRLTVL.

The genes are TRBV7-9 and TRBJ1-2; D is possibly TRBD1 (5 bases). Germline V lookup: CDR1 SEHNR, CDR2 FQNEAQ (reference sequence). This CDR3 has 14 residues. V was clipped by 4 bases and J by 4 bases, with 13 bases between them. The CDR3 nucleotides read TGTGCCAGCAGCTCAACGGGGGTCGGCTATGGCTACACCTTC. Its protein product is CASSSTGVGYGYTF. Full variable domain (remainder filled in from reference TRBV7-9 and TRBJ1-2): DTGVSQNPRHKITKRGQNVTFRCDPISEHNRLYWYRQTLGQGPEFLTYFQNEAQLEKSRLLSDRFSAERPKGSFSTLEIQRTEQGDSAMYLCASSSTGVGYGYTFGSGTRLTVV.

This rearrangement joins TRBV5-6 to TRBJ1-6; weak D call: TRBD1 (5 bases). The CDR3 totals 19 residues. From germline, CDR1 is SGHDT and CDR2 YYEEEE. V was cut by 2 bases and J by 0 bases, with 18 bases left in between. The CDR3 is CASSFFSGRGSSYNSPLHF. The CDR3 DNA is TGTGCCAGCAGCTTTTTCTCGGGACGGGGGAGCTCCTATAATTCACCCCTCCACTTT.

This clone appeared a single time. V and J are TRBV7-2 and TRBJ2-3, with 10 positions matching TRBD2. The CDR3 is 16 residues long. The V gene end was trimmed by 1 base and the J gene end by 3 bases; junction bases not matched to a gene: 4. The V gene's germline CDR1 is SGHTA and CDR2 FQGNSA. The CDR3 DNA reads TGTGCCAGCAGCTTAGACCCTAGCGGGAGAACAGATACGCAGTATTTT. It codes for CASSLDPSGRTDTQYF.

This clone has just one count. The rearrangement joins TRBV6-6 to TRBJ1-1; D is undetermined. This CDR3 is 13 amino acids long. V dropped 2 bases and J dropped 1 base, with 5 bases sitting between them. Germline loops: CDR1 MNHNY, CDR2 SVGAGI (reference sequence). The DNA for the CDR3 is TGTGCCAGCAGTTACGGGAAGAACACTGAAGCTTTCTTT. Protein: CASSYGKNTEAFF.

The V call is TRBV28, the J call TRBJ1-5, with no clear D. The CDR3 sequence is 13 residues long. The germline V gene encodes CDR1 MDHEN and CDR2 SYDVKM. Trimming cost V 7 bases and J 4 bases, with 11 bases left between them. This chain's CDR3 is CASMRERNQPQHF. CDR3 in DNA: TGTGCCAGCATGAGGGAGAGGAATCAGCCCCAGCATTTT.

The CDR3 DNA follows: TGTGCCAGCAGCTCAGGACAGGGGAGGGTTACAGATACGCAGTATTTT. It yields the protein CASSSGQGRVTDTQYF. V and J are TRBV5-4 and TRBJ2-3; 9 nucleotides align to TRBD1. The junction had 8 bases not matched to a gene; V was cut back by 3 bases and J by 3 bases. The CDR3 is made up of 16 amino acids. Per the germline V gene, CDR1 is SGHNT and CDR2 is YYREEE (reference sequence). The whole variable domain, filled in from reference TRBV5-4 and TRBJ2-3, reads ETGVTQSPTHLIKTRGQQVTLRCSSQSGHNTVSWYQQALGQGPQFIFQYYREEENGRGNFPPRFSGLQFPNYSSELNVNALELDDSALYLCASSSGQGRVTDTQYFGPGTRLTVL.

The V call is TRBV4-2, the J call TRBJ2-7; TRBD2 aligns across 11 bases. V lost 0 bases and J lost 1; bases outside the gene matches: 8. Germline V gives CDR1 LGHNA, CDR2 YNFKEQ. This CDR3 spans 18 amino acids. Here the CDR3 reads CASSQDLGGTSGSYEQYF. The CDR3 DNA is TGTGCCAGCAGCCAAGATTTGGGCGGGACTAGCGGTTCCTACGAGCAGTACTTC.

The chain combines TRBV11-2 with TRBJ2-5, with D possibly being TRBD1 or TRBD2 (6 bases each). The germline V gene encodes CDR1 SGHAT and CDR2 FQNNGV. The CDR3 totals 16 residues. Trimming cost V 5 bases and J 1 base, with 17 bases left between them. CDR3 DNA sequence: TGTGCCAGCAGCCCTAGGGGGGCGACTGCCCAAGAGACCCAGTACTTC. Amino acids: CASSPRGATAQETQYF.

The chain employs TRBV6-5 and TRBJ2-7; 12 bases are a match to TRBD2. With 6 bases clipped from V and 2 bases from J, the junction kept 5 bases outside the gene matches. Looked up from germline, CDR1 is MNHEY and CDR2 is SVGAGI. This CDR3 is 15 amino acids long. CDR3 DNA: TGTGCCAGCAGACCCGGACTAGCGGGAACCTACGAGCAGTACTTC. Its translation is CASRPGLAGTYEQYF.

This rearrangement joins TRBV5-6 to TRBJ2-1; D perhaps matches TRBD2 (7 bases). The CDR3 loop spans 16 amino acids. Deletions cut 0 bases from V and 0 bases from J, with 10 bases between. CDR1 and CDR2 (germline): SGHDT, YYEEEE. In DNA, the CDR3 is TGTGCCAGCAGCTTGGGTGCGGGGGCCTCCTACAATGAGCAGTTCTTC. This gives the protein CASSLGAGASYNEQFF.

This rearrangement joins TRBV7-2 to TRBJ2-5; no firm D call. This CDR3 contains 11 residues. Trimming stripped 2 bases from V and 5 bases from J, with 3 bases between. Germline V CDR1 and CDR2: SGHTA, FQGNSA. The CDR3 sequence is CASSLMETQYF. DNA of the CDR3: TGTGCCAGCAGCTTAATGGAGACCCAGTACTTC.